This is a list of T cell receptor beta chains from one sample in a study of vaccination and CD4 T cells after COVID-19. Each CDR3 protein gets one entry after TCRdb re-called the PCR reads with MiXCR. In the table there are some 12,000 distinct CDR3 sequences, roughly 29% of which are singletons. These receptors have no identified antigens. This sample comprised CD4+ T cells from blood, cultured in vitro, obtained after SARS-CoV-2 vaccination. The receptors stem from a human donor who had recovered from COVID-19. CDR3s include the opening cysteine and the closing phenylalanine or tryptophan. A D gene is named only where the DNA matches it firmly. Only some rows state a clone size, as once, few, many or a class for expanded clones.

D | J | V | size | DNA | CDR3
TRBD1 | TRBJ2-2 | TRBV11-2 | . | TGTGCCAGCAGCTTAGTATTAGGGACAGAGAACACCGGGGAGCTGTTTTTT | CASSLVLGTENTGELFF
TRBD1 | TRBJ1-1 | TRBV27 | few | TGTGCCAGCAGTTCCCCCGGACAGGGGTCCACTGAAGCTTTCTTT | CASSSPGQGSTEAFF
TRBD1 | TRBJ2-5 | TRBV2 | . | TGTGCCAGTAAAGGGGGCGGAGAGACCCAGTACTTC | CASKGGGETQYF
. | TRBJ1-5 | TRBV20-1 | . | TGCAGTGCTAGAGATCTCGAGGGATTCGCCCAGCATTTT | CSARDLEGFAQHF
TRBD2 | TRBJ2-3 | TRBV7-3 | few | TGTGCCAGCAGCCGGAATGTAGGCGGGAGTGGGACAGATACGCAGTATTTT | CASSRNVGGSGTDTQYF
TRBD1 | TRBJ1-1 | TRBV28 | . | TGTGCCAGCAGATCGACAGGGCCAGGGGACACTGAAGCTTTCTTT | CASRSTGPGDTEAFF
. | TRBJ2-1 | TRBV20-1 | . | TGCAGTGCTAGAGACCTCATTAAGAGCGCTTCCCTTAGCGGTGAGCAGTTCTTC | CSARDLIKSASLSGEQFF
. | TRBJ1-5 | TRBV10-2 | . | TGCGCCAGCAGTGAACCTGGGAGCAATCAGCCCCAGCATTTT | CASSEPGSNQPQHF
. | TRBJ1-1 | TRBV27 | . | TGTGCCAGCTACCCGGGGGGCAGGATGAACACTGAAGCTTTCTTT | CASYPGGRMNTEAFF
. | TRBJ2-7 | TRBV11-2 | few | TGTGCCAGCAGGATTTCCTACGAGCAGTACTTC | CASRISYEQYF
TRBD2 | TRBJ2-7 | TRBV20-1 | few | TGCAGTGCTACCGGACTAGCGGGATCCTCTTACGAGCAGTACTTC | CSATGLAGSSYEQYF
. | TRBJ1-1 | TRBV7-6 | medium-sized | TGTGCCAGCAGAACGGGGGAGCAGGGGAACACTGAAGCTTTCTTT | CASRTGEQGNTEAFF
. | TRBJ2-3 | TRBV27 | few | TGTGCCAGCAGTTTCGGAAAGATCCCCGATACGCAGTATTTT | CASSFGKIPDTQYF
. | TRBJ2-7 | TRBV5-4 | . | TGTGCCAGCAGCCGAGGGGGGACGGGAACCTACGAGCAGTACTTC | CASSRGGTGTYEQYF
. | TRBJ1-1 | TRBV7-9 | few | TGTGCCAGCAGTCTAGGGACGGACGGCACTGAAGCTTTCTTT | CASSLGTDGTEAFF
. | TRBJ2-1 | TRBV5-4 | . | TGTGCCAGCAGCTTGGGCGCGGGGAATGAGCAGTTCTTC | CASSLGAGNEQFF
. | TRBJ1-3 | TRBV2 | . | TGTGCCAGCCGCCCGGGGGCGCCGGGAGGAAACACCATATATTTT | CASRPGAPGGNTIYF
. | TRBJ2-2 | TRBV28 | once | TGTGCCAGCAGAATTGGAGGGGTCTTCACCGGGGAGCTGTTTTTT | CASRIGGVFTGELFF
. | TRBJ2-5 | TRBV7-2 | . | TGCGCCAGCAGCCCCAACCAGGGTCAGCAGACCCAGTACTTC | CASSPNQGQQTQYF
. | TRBJ1-2 | TRBV7-2 | few | TGTGCCAGCAGCTTGGGACCGCGCTATGGCTACACCTTC | CASSLGPRYGYTF
. | TRBJ2-7 | TRBV19 | . | TGTGCCAGTAGGCCCAGACACCACCTCTCCTACGAGCAGTACTTC | CASRPRHHLSYEQYF
TRBD2 | TRBJ2-1 | TRBV10-1 | . | TGCGCCAGCAGTGACCCGGGACTAGCGCCCAATGAGCAGTTCTTC | CASSDPGLAPNEQFF
TRBD1 | TRBJ2-7 | TRBV11-2 | . | TGTGCCAGCAGCTCTGGGACAGGGGGCTACGAGCAGTACTTC | CASSSGTGGYEQYF
. | TRBJ1-5 | TRBV14 | . | TGTGCCAGCAGCCAAGAAGGTGGTCAGCCCCAGCATTTT | CASSQEGGQPQHF
. | TRBJ2-1 | TRBV29-1 | few | TGCAGCGCCACGAGGGGGAGCTCCTACAATGAGCAGTTCTTC | CSATRGSSYNEQFF